These 22 T cell receptor beta chains originate from one sample sequenced in a study of blood T cells in healthy people across ages. Sample-barcoded 5' priming and a J-beta primer mix drove a second PCR of roughly 6 to 12 cycles. MiXCR, run by TCRdb on the 5' RACE reads, gives a single entry per CDR3 protein. Here the sample spans more than 700,000 distinct CDR3 sequences, approximately 53% being singletons. Sequenced sample: blood. These receptor sequences come from a man older than 75 in good health.

The J gene is TRBJ1-4, the V gene TRBV20-1; D perhaps matches TRBD1 (6 bases). V gave up 5 bases and J gave up 3 bases, with 13 bases separating them. The germline gives CDR1 DFQATT, CDR2 SNEGSKA (reference sequence). This CDR3 comprises 14 residues. CDR3 in amino acids: CSAQQGGANEKLFF. The CDR3 DNA follows: TGCAGTGCTCAACAGGGTGGAGCTAATGAAAAACTGTTTTTT.

This clonotype has a handful of counts. The CDR3 region is CASSPSGGLNEKLFF. CDR3 coding DNA: TGTGCCAGCAGTCCCTCGGGGGGCCTTAATGAAAAACTGTTTTTT. This chain joins TRBV12-3 or TRBV12-4 and TRBJ1-4; D may be TRBD1 (6 bases). V lost 5 bases to trimming and J lost 4 bases, with 14 bases between them. The CDR3 runs 15 residues.

This clonotype was seen only a few times. The chain recombines TRBV29-1 with TRBJ1-1; D is undetermined. Trimming left V 7 bases short and J 6 bases short, with 15 bases between. The CDR3 has 12 amino acids. The germline V gene encodes CDR1 SQVTM and CDR2 ANQGSEA. CDR3 in DNA: TGCAGCGCCCTCCTGGATGTATCTGAAGCTTTCTTT. Translated, it gives CSALLDVSEAFF.

This chain joins TRBV7-8 and TRBJ2-3, with TRBD2 matching 13 bases. The CDR3 has 16 residues. J gave up 14 bases and V 5 bases, and 16 bases lay outside the gene matches. Germline-derived CDR1 and CDR2 are SGHVS and FQNEAQ. CDR3 loop: CASSISGLAGYRYAYF. Written as DNA, the CDR3 is TGTGCCAGCAGCATCTCGGGACTAGCGGGATACAGATACGCGTATTTT.

The V and J genes are TRBV27 and TRBJ1-5; 8 bases are a match to TRBD1. This CDR3 contains 14 residues. The junction had 4 bases not matched to a gene; V was cut back by 4 bases and J by 5 bases. Germline V gene sequence: CDR1 MNHEY, CDR2 SMNVEV (reference sequence). CDR3 residues: CASSSGQGYQPQHF. As DNA, the CDR3 is TGTGCCAGCAGTTCCGGACAGGGTTATCAGCCCCAGCATTTT.

The rearrangement joins TRBV4-1 to TRBJ1-6, with D possibly being TRBD1 (6 bases). Germline V CDR1 and CDR2: MGHRA, YSYEKL. The CDR3 is 16 amino acids. The V gene lost 1 base and the J gene lost 7 bases, with 14 bases spanning the gap. In DNA, the CDR3 is TGCGCCAGCAGCCAAGGAATGGCCAGGGGAAATTCACCCCTCCACTTT. It specifies CASSQGMARGNSPLHF.

This clonotype was counted between two and nine times. The chain is built from TRBV6-2 or TRBV6-3 and TRBJ2-7; TRBD2 agrees at 11 bases. CDR3 length: 15 amino acids. The germline gives CDR1 MNHEY, CDR2 SVGEGT. Losses at the gene ends were 6 bases for V and 11 bases for J; bases not matched to a gene: 15. In DNA, the CDR3 is TGTGCCAGCAGGAAGACAACCGGGACTAGCGGCATGGAGTACTTC. Residues: CASRKTTGTSGMEYF.

The V and J genes are TRBV7-2 and TRBJ2-5; TRBD1 agrees at 7 bases. The CDR3 loop spans 15 amino acids. J was trimmed by 4 bases and V by 3 bases; bases with no gene match: 8. The V gene's germline CDR1 is SGHTA and CDR2 FQGNSA. The CDR3 protein is CASSFGQGERETQYF. CDR3 coding DNA: TGTGCCAGCAGCTTCGGGCAGGGGGAGAGAGAGACCCAGTACTTC.

The CDR3 nucleotides are TGTGCCAGCAGTTACTCCAACCAGGGCCCCTACGAGCAGTACTTC. Its protein is CASSYSNQGPYEQYF. V gene TRBV6-2 or TRBV6-3 combines with J gene TRBJ2-7, with a tentative D call TRBD1 (5 bases). Trimming pared 0 bases from V and 2 bases from J, leaving 11 bases between. In germline, CDR1 is MNHEY, CDR2 SVGEGT. This CDR3 region has 15 residues.

This clonotype was observed a few times. The rearrangement links TRBV15 to TRBJ2-3; no firm D call. CDR1 is LNHNV and CDR2 is YYDKDF in the germline V gene (reference sequence). There are 14 residues in the CDR3. Trimming shortened V by 0 bases and J by 14 bases, and 18 bases separated the two germline ends. CDR3 in amino acids: CATSREVAGRDAYF. DNA for the CDR3: TGTGCCACCAGCAGAGAGGTAGCTGGTAGAGACGCGTATTTT.

This clonotype was recorded a few times. The J gene is TRBJ2-1, the V gene TRBV29-1, with 13 bases matching TRBD2. V lost 6 bases, J lost 10 bases, and 6 bases stayed unmatched. CDR1 is SQVTM, CDR2 ANQGSEA, per germline. CDR3 length equals 13 residues. In DNA, the CDR3 is TGCAGCGTCGGACTAGCGGGAGTCGGAGAGCAGTTCTTC. This translates into CSVGLAGVGEQFF.

The V gene is TRBV29-1, the J gene TRBJ1-1; D is undetermined. Per germline, CDR1 SQVTM and CDR2 ANQGSEA. The CDR3 extends over 14 amino acids. Trimming took 4 bases from V and 4 from J, leaving 16 bases between them. The chain's CDR3 is CSVAKVTMGTEAFF. For the CDR3, the DNA is TGCAGCGTTGCTAAGGTCACAATGGGCACTGAAGCTTTCTTT. The full variable domain, its missing parts supplied by reference TRBV29-1 and TRBJ1-1, is SAVISQKPSRDICQRGTSLTIQCQVDSQVTMMFWYRQQPGQSLTLIATANQGSEATYESGFVIDKFPISRPNLTFSTLTVSNMSPEDSSIYLCSVAKVTMGTEAFFGQGTRLTVV.

V usage is TRBV5-5 and J usage is TRBJ1-1; no definite D call. This CDR3 has 18 residues. Germline CDR1 and CDR2: SGHKS and YYEKEE (reference sequence). V was trimmed by 3 bases and J by 4 bases, leaving 25 bases between them. CDR3 amino acids: CASSSIPPRGDSSTEAFF. DNA for the CDR3: TGTGCCAGCAGCTCTATTCCTCCTCGCGGGGATTCGAGCACTGAAGCTTTCTTT.

This clonotype has more than one count but fewer than ten. The chain uses TRBV3-1 and TRBJ2-6; no reliable D call. V lost 1 base to trimming and J lost 0 bases, with 16 bases between them. CDR1 LGHDT and CDR2 YNNKEL come from the germline V gene (reference sequence). This CDR3 is built from 19 residues. The DNA of the CDR3 is TGTGCCAGCAGCCAAGGAAGGAACTTCGTTTTCTCTGGGGCCAACGTCCTGACTTTC. Its translation: CASSQGRNFVFSGANVLTF.

This chain links TRBV4-2 with TRBJ1-1, with D perhaps matching TRBD1 (6 bases). Per germline, CDR1 LGHNA and CDR2 YNFKEQ. The ends were cut back, 0 bases at V and 7 bases at J, with 12 bases in the middle. CDR3 length: 14 residues. This CDR3 reads CASSQENRGGEAFF. The CDR3 region has the DNA TGTGCCAGCAGCCAAGAAAATAGGGGGGGTGAAGCTTTCTTT.

The chain links TRBV20-1 to TRBJ2-7; 10 bases map to TRBD1. The germline V gene has CDR1 DFQATT and CDR2 SNEGSKA (reference sequence). This CDR3 region has 14 residues. Germline trimming cut 1 base from V and 5 bases from J; bases unmatched to any gene: 5. The CDR3 is CSARAGQGGDEQYF. For the CDR3, the DNA is TGCAGTGCTAGAGCTGGACAGGGGGGCGACGAGCAGTACTTC.

The chain combines TRBV27 with TRBJ2-3, with D possibly called TRBD1 or TRBD2 (5 bases each). V lost 5 bases and J lost 2, with 20 bases in between. Germline CDR1 is MNHEY and CDR2 is SMNVEV (reference sequence). The CDR3 is 17 residues long. The CDR3 spells CASSPFLGETSTDTQYF. CDR3 nucleotides: TGTGCCAGCAGTCCCTTCTTGGGGGAGACTTCCACAGATACGCAGTATTTT.

The chain carries TRBV20-1 and TRBJ2-7, with 7 nucleotides matching TRBD1. The CDR3 runs to 14 residues. Germline V gene sequence: CDR1 DFQATT, CDR2 SNEGSKA (reference sequence). Trimming cost V 6 bases and J 9 bases; bases outside gene matches: 17. The CDR3 bases are TGCAGTGCCCCGCCCCCGACAGGGTTACACGGGCAGTACTTC. Its protein product is CSAPPPTGLHGQYF.

The J gene is TRBJ1-4, the V gene TRBV24-1; 9 bases align to TRBD1. Germline CDR1 and CDR2: KGHDR and SFDVKD. Losses at the gene ends were 2 bases for V and 5 bases for J; bases not matched to a gene: 2. The CDR3 loop spans 15 amino acids. The CDR3 nucleotides are TGTGCCACCAGTGATTCCGGGACAGGGAATGAAAAACTGTTTTTT. Protein: CATSDSGTGNEKLFF.

Only a few counts were recorded for this clonotype. The gene calls are TRBV6-1 and TRBJ2-4, with 7 bases lining up with TRBD2. J gave up 2 bases and V 11 bases, and 6 bases lay outside the gene matches. Germline CDR1 and CDR2: MNHNS and SASEGT. The CDR3 contains 13 residues. Here the CDR3 DNA reads TGTGCCTCTTGGGGAGGGTCCAAAAACATTCAGTACTTC. Translating it yields CASWGGSKNIQYF.

The chain employs TRBV15 and TRBJ2-7; D ambiguous. CDR3 length equals 14 residues. V was trimmed by 1 base and J by 1 base, leaving 8 bases between them. Germline-derived CDR1 and CDR2 are LNHNV and YYDKDF (reference sequence). The CDR3 reads CATSRGPGSYEQYF. The CDR3, as DNA: TGTGCCACCAGCAGAGGCCCAGGATCCTACGAGCAGTACTTC.

The V gene is TRBV5-1, the J gene TRBJ2-1; tentative D call: TRBD2 (5 bases). CDR1 is SGHRS, CDR2 YFSETQ, per germline. Trimming pared 4 bases from V and 12 bases from J, leaving 17 bases between. The CDR3 is 13 residues long. In nucleotides, the CDR3 is TGCGCCAGCAGCGCCGGGCCCCGGGGTGGGCAGTTCTTC. This encodes CASSAGPRGGQFF.